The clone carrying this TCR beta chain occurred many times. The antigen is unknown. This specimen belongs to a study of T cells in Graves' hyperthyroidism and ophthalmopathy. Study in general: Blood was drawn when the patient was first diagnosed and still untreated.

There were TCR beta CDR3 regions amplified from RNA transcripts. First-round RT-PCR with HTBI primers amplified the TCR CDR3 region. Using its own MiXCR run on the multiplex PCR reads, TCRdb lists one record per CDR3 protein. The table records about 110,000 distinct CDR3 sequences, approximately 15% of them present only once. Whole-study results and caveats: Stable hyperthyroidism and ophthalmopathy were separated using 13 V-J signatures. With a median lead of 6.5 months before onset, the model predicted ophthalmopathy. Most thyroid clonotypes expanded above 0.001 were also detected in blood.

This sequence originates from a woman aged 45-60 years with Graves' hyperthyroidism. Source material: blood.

The CDR3 sequence is CASSLLTSSYEQYF. For the CDR3, the DNA is TGCGCCAGCAGCTTGTTGACTAGCTCCTACGAGCAGTACTTC. V gene TRBV5-1 combines with J gene TRBJ2-7; the D gene is possibly TRBD2 (6 bases). Germline V gives CDR1 SGHRS, CDR2 YFSETQ. Trimming took 1 base from V and 0 from J, leaving 8 bases between them. CDR3 length: 14 residues.